This TCR beta chain was found in a study of CD8 T cells in ankylosing spondylitis. One entry per CDR3 protein, called by TCRdb with MiXCR from the 5' RACE reads. The sample has about 160,000 distinct CDR3 sequences; approximately 20% are singletons. Trimming left V 3 bases short and J 1 base short, with 9 bases between. Germline V gene sequence: CDR1 DFQATT, CDR2 SNEGSKA (reference sequence). This CDR3 comprises 13 residues. For this clonotype: What it binds is unknown.

Study-level results: Prior work had noted some motif variants in reactive arthritis blood and synovial fluid. Seemingly distinctive of ankylosing spondylitis blood was a TCR beta motif formed by eight highly homologous variants. Disease-linked clones displayed a CD8+ phenotype and appeared relatively rarely in peripheral blood.

The material sequenced was blood, either unsorted or a sorted T cell fraction (not recorded which). The source of this sequence is a male donor with ankylosing spondylitis or in good health (not recorded which). The chain couples TRBV20-1 to TRBJ2-5; a weak D match, TRBD2 (6 bases). Here the CDR3 reads CSARLTSQETQYF. CDR3 bases: TGCAGTGCTAGGTTGACTAGCCAAGAGACCCAGTACTTC.